One sample yielded the 29 T cell receptor beta chains listed below, sequenced in a study of blood T cell repertoires in COVID-19. Sequenced by immunoSEQ multiplex PCR; TCRdb stores in-frame clones only, minus some. The sample consists of roughly 110,000 clones, around 80% of them appearing once. Sequencing was carried out using peripheral blood. All receptors derive from a woman aged 60-75 years with acute or convalescent COVID-19.

This rearrangement joins TRBV5-4 to TRBJ2-3, with 7 bases matching TRBD2. Unmatched junction bases numbered 7, after V lost 3 bases and J lost 0 bases. This CDR3 has 16 residues. Germline CDR1 and CDR2: SGHNT and YYREEE (reference sequence). CDR3 sequence reads: CASSWGGRGSTDTQYF. The DNA of the CDR3 is TGTGCCAGCAGCTGGGGCGGGCGGGGGAGCACAGATACGCAGTATTTT.

This clone has just one count. CDR3 sequence reads: CASSVGASGEGETQYF. CDR3 in DNA: TGTGCCAGCAGCGTAGGAGCTAGCGGGGAGGGGGAGACCCAGTACTTC. The chain combines TRBV9 with TRBJ2-5, with 9 bases matching TRBD2. CDR3 length: 16 amino acids. Losses at the gene ends were 0 bases for V and 5 bases for J; bases not matched to a gene: 8. Germline CDR1 SGDLS, CDR2 YYNGEE.

V usage is TRBV5-4 and J usage is TRBJ2-1; TRBD2 agrees at 7 bases. CDR1 SGHNT and CDR2 YYREEE come from the germline V gene (reference sequence). V lost 4 bases, J lost 9 bases, and 13 bases stayed unmatched. This CDR3 is 15 amino acids long. CDR3 in amino acids: CASSPPRGLESEQFF. CDR3 coding DNA: TGTGCCAGCAGCCCACCCCGAGGACTAGAGAGTGAGCAGTTCTTC.

This rearrangement joins TRBV24-1 to TRBJ2-3; 14 bases align to TRBD2. Looked up from germline, CDR1 is KGHDR and CDR2 is SFDVKD. The CDR3 covers 17 residues. Trimming at V came to 4 bases and at J to 6 bases, leaving 8 bases not matched to a gene. The CDR3: CATSEPGTSGGLDTQYF. CDR3 in DNA: TGTGCCACCAGTGAGCCTGGGACTAGCGGGGGTCTGGATACGCAGTATTTT.

The chain uses TRBV29-1 and TRBJ2-3; unclear D gene. Germline lookup yields CDR1 SQVTM and CDR2 ANQGSEA. Trimming removed 3 bases from V and 0 bases from J, with 13 bases in between. This CDR3 has 15 residues. The DNA of the CDR3 is TGCAGCGTTGATACGAGCGCCCATAGCACAGATACGCAGTATTTT. Translating it yields CSVDTSAHSTDTQYF.

V usage is TRBV20-1 and J usage is TRBJ1-1; the D is unclear. Trimming took off 3 bases at V and 7 bases at J, with 12 bases between the two ends. CDR3 length equals 12 residues. Looked up from germline, CDR1 is DFQATT and CDR2 is SNEGSKA (reference sequence). The CDR3 loop is CSASSGEGEAFF. The DNA of the CDR3 is TGCAGTGCTAGTTCTGGGGAGGGTGAAGCTTTCTTT.

This rearrangement joins TRBV5-6 to TRBJ1-1; possibly TRBD1 for D (5 bases). The ends were cut back, 4 bases at V and 0 bases at J, with 10 bases in the middle. The CDR3 is 14 residues long. The V gene's germline CDR1 is SGHDT and CDR2 YYEEEE. The CDR3 sequence is CASSHGGMNTEAFF. CDR3 coding DNA: TGTGCCAGCAGCCACGGGGGGATGAACACTGAAGCTTTCTTT.

The V call is TRBV9, the J call TRBJ2-1, with D perhaps matching TRBD1 (6 bases). CDR1 SGDLS and CDR2 YYNGEE come from the germline V gene. Trimming removed 5 bases at V and 4 bases at J, with 16 bases between. The CDR3 consists of 15 residues. The CDR3 reads CASSRIGGPYNEQFF. CDR3 nucleotide sequence: TGTGCCAGCAGTCGAATTGGGGGCCCGTACAATGAGCAGTTCTTC.

V is TRBV21-1 and J is TRBJ1-4; the tabulated D call, TRBD1, remains unverified against the DNA. TRBV21-1 is noted as a pseudogene. This CDR3 spans 15 amino acids. The CDR3 sequence: CASTEPGQETEKLFF. CDR3 in DNA: TGTGCCAGCACCGAACCGGGACAGGAGACTGAAAAACTGTTTTTT.

The chain links TRBV3-1 (or the pseudogene TRBV3-2) to TRBJ2-7; D is unresolved. Germline CDR1 LGHDT, CDR2 YNNKEL (reference sequence). This CDR3 has 14 residues. V was cut by 4 bases and J by 6 bases, with 16 bases left in between. The CDR3 DNA reads TGTGCCAGCAGCCCCGACAACCAACCAAGCGAGCAGTACTTC. It encodes CASSPDNQPSEQYF.

This chain joins TRBV6-1 and TRBJ1-1; 9 bases fit TRBD1. Germline V CDR1 and CDR2: MNHNS, SASEGT. J gave up 1 base and V 5 bases, and 2 bases lay outside the gene matches. This CDR3 region has 14 residues. The CDR3 DNA reads as TGTGCCAGCAGTTTGGGACAGGGGAACACTGAAGCTTTCTTT. Amino acids: CASSLGQGNTEAFF.

This chain joins TRBV29-1 and TRBJ1-2, with TRBD1 matching over 7 bases. This CDR3 contains 15 residues. CDR1 is SQVTM, CDR2 ANQGSEA, per germline. Trimming removed 0 bases from V and 5 bases from J; junction bases left unmatched: 9. The CDR3 reads CSVEDRGTEKYGYTF. In nucleotides, the CDR3 is TGCAGCGTTGAAGATCGGGGGACAGAAAAATATGGCTACACCTTC. The full variable domain, rest sourced from reference TRBV29-1 and TRBJ1-2, is SAVISQKPSRDICQRGTSLTIQCQVDSQVTMMFWYRQQPGQSLTLIATANQGSEATYESGFVIDKFPISRPNLTFSTLTVSNMSPEDSSIYLCSVEDRGTEKYGYTFGSGTRLTVV.

This clone was counted a few times. J is TRBJ2-1 and V is TRBV7-8, with D possibly being TRBD2 (6 bases). The germline gives CDR1 SGHVS, CDR2 FQNEAQ. This CDR3 contains 15 residues. The V end was cut by 3 bases, the J end by 8 bases, with 17 bases between. The CDR3 bases are TGTGCCAGCAGCTTGGGACTCGGGGTGGGGGATGAGCAGTTCTTC. It translates to CASSLGLGVGDEQFF.

V is TRBV5-4 and J is TRBJ2-5; tentative D call: TRBD1 (5 bases). The V gene lost 4 bases and the J gene lost 6 bases, with 13 bases spanning the gap. Germline CDR1 and CDR2: SGHNT and YYREEE (reference sequence). The CDR3 runs 13 residues. The CDR3 DNA sequence: TGTGCCAGCAGCGCCCAGGGCTCGCAGACCCAGTACTTC. Its protein is CASSAQGSQTQYF. Together with reference TRBV5-4 and TRBJ2-5, the CDR3 gives the full variable domain: ETGVTQSPTHLIKTRGQQVTLRCSSQSGHNTVSWYQQALGQGPQFIFQYYREEENGRGNFPPRFSGLQFPNYSSELNVNALELDDSALYLCASSAQGSQTQYFGPGTRLLVL.

The genes are TRBV3-1 (or the pseudogene TRBV3-2) and TRBJ1-6; D gene uncertain. Germline V gives CDR1 LGHDT, CDR2 YNNKEL (reference sequence). This CDR3 region has 17 residues. Trimming removed 2 bases from V and 5 bases from J, with 16 bases in between. The CDR3 sequence is CASSQNPPATDNSPLHF. DNA for the CDR3: TGTGCCAGCAGCCAAAACCCCCCGGCAACAGATAATTCACCCCTCCACTTT.

In nucleotides, the CDR3 is TGTGCCAGCAGCCGTCAAACTAGCGGGGTAAACACCGGGGAGCTGTTTTTT. Protein: CASSRQTSGVNTGELFF. The rearrangement uses TRBV21-1 and TRBJ2-2; TRBD2 was called by the table and not checked on the DNA. TRBV21-1 is listed as a pseudogene. This CDR3 is built from 17 residues.

The chain has TRBV9 and TRBJ2-1; 14 bases map to TRBD2. In germline, CDR1 is SGDLS, CDR2 YYNGEE. V shed 3 bases and J 0 bases; nucleotides not matched to a gene: 2. CDR3 length: 17 residues. The CDR3 DNA sequence: TGTGCCAGCAGCGAGGGGACTAGCGGGAGCTCCTACAATGAGCAGTTCTTC. This encodes CASSEGTSGSSYNEQFF. Together with reference TRBV9 and TRBJ2-1, the CDR3 gives the full variable domain: DSGVTQTPKHLITATGQRVTLRCSPRSGDLSVYWYQQSLDQGLQFLIQYYNGEERAKGNILERFSAQQFPDLHSELNLSSLELGDSALYFCASSEGTSGSSYNEQFFGPGTRLTVL.

The rearrangement joins TRBV7-3 to TRBJ2-3, with 7 bases that match TRBD1. V was pared by 5 bases and J by 2 bases, with 10 bases of the junction left unmatched. CDR3 length: 16 amino acids. The V gene's germline CDR1 is SGHTA and CDR2 FQGTGA. CDR3 nucleotides: TGTGCCAGCAGCCAGGAAGGGACAGCTAACACAGATACGCAGTATTTT. Translation gives CASSQEGTANTDTQYF.

J is TRBJ2-1 and V is TRBV28; tentative D call: TRBD2 (5 bases). CDR1 MDHEN and CDR2 SYDVKM come from the germline V gene. The CDR3 extends over 12 amino acids. V was shortened by 3 bases and J by 9 bases, with 9 bases between the two germline ends. As DNA, the CDR3 is TGTGCCAGCAGTTTCCTAGCTATTGAGCAGTTCTTC. Amino acids: CASSFLAIEQFF. The variable domain in full, completed from reference TRBV28 and TRBJ2-1, reads DVKVTQSSRYLVKRTGEKVFLECVQDMDHENMFWYRQDPGLGLRLIYFSYDVKMKEKGDIPEGYSVSREKKERFSLILESASTNQTSMYLCASSFLAIEQFFGPGTRLTVL.

The chain has TRBV27 and TRBJ1-4, with 8 positions matching TRBD1. Per germline, CDR1 MNHEY and CDR2 SMNVEV (reference sequence). The length of the CDR3 is 17 residues. The V gene end was trimmed by 2 bases and the J gene end by 3 bases; junction bases not matched to a gene: 8. The CDR3 nucleotides are TGTGCCAGCAGTTTAATCTCCGGGACAGGATCTAATGAAAAACTGTTTTTT. Translation gives CASSLISGTGSNEKLFF.

The table lists this clone with a few counts. The chain carries TRBV19 and TRBJ1-4; 9 bases align to TRBD1. From germline, CDR1 is LNHDA and CDR2 SQIVND (reference sequence). Losses at the gene ends were 5 bases for V and 3 bases for J; bases not matched to a gene: 7. The CDR3 consists of 16 residues. CDR3 in DNA: TGTGCCAGTAGTGACCCCCGGACAGGGGCTAATGAAAAACTGTTTTTT. Its protein product is CASSDPRTGANEKLFF.

This chain links TRBV15 with TRBJ2-7; 7 bases are a match to TRBD2. The CDR3 sequence is 14 residues long. With V trimmed by 0 bases and J by 6 bases, 5 bases remained unmatched. CDR1 is LNHNV, CDR2 YYDKDF, per germline (reference sequence). The CDR3 spells CATSREAREGEQYF. Here the CDR3 DNA reads TGTGCCACCAGCAGAGAAGCCAGGGAGGGCGAGCAGTACTTC.

The chain uses TRBV30 and TRBJ1-3; 8 bases fit TRBD1. V dropped 4 bases and J dropped 4; count of bases not matched to a gene: 6. Germline V gene sequence: CDR1 GTSNPN, CDR2 SVGIG (reference sequence). The CDR3 sequence is 14 residues long. The CDR3 region has the DNA TGTGCCTGGAAACAGGGGGTGTACGGAAACACCATATATTTT. Translation: CAWKQGVYGNTIYF.

This chain connects TRBV27 to TRBJ2-7; tentative D call: TRBD1 (6 bases). This CDR3 is built from 13 residues. CDR1 is MNHEY, CDR2 SMNVEV, per germline (reference sequence). Between the trimmed V and J ends, which lost 6 bases and 2 bases, there was a span of 11 bases. DNA for the CDR3: TGTGCCAGCAGAGCTCGGACAGCCTACGAGCAGTACTTC. Translation gives CASRARTAYEQYF.

The chain uses TRBV9 and TRBJ1-2; D gene ambiguous. CDR3 length: 12 residues. V lost 4 bases and J 12 bases, leaving 16 bases between the germline ends. CDR1 and CDR2 from the germline V gene are SGDLS and YYNGEE. The CDR3 coding sequence is TGTGCCAGCAGCAGGAGGACCTCCCCCCACACCTTC. It encodes CASSRRTSPHTF.

V is TRBV5-1 and J is TRBJ2-3; possibly TRBD2 for D (6 bases). Germline CDR1 and CDR2: SGHRS and YFSETQ. The CDR3 sequence is 14 residues long. Trimming took off 1 base at V and 3 bases at J, with 9 bases between the two ends. CDR3 sequence reads: CASSLSGGTDTQYF. DNA for the CDR3: TGCGCCAGCAGCTTGAGCGGAGGGACAGATACGCAGTATTTT.

Here the CDR3 reads CASSGPEGSYEQYF. The CDR3 DNA sequence: TGTGCCAGTAGTGGACCCGAGGGATCCTACGAGCAGTACTTC. This chain uses TRBV19 with TRBJ2-7; the D gene is possibly TRBD2 (5 bases). CDR1 and CDR2 from the germline V gene are LNHDA and SQIVND (reference sequence). V lost 5 bases and J 1 base, leaving 12 bases between the germline ends. The CDR3 is 14 amino acids.

The chain uses TRBV7-9 and TRBJ2-5, with 10 bases that match TRBD1. The CDR3 is 14 amino acids. Germline V gives CDR1 SEHNR, CDR2 FQNEAQ (reference sequence). The V segment lost 5 bases and the J segment 3 bases; nucleotides outside the gene matches: 3. CDR3 DNA sequence: TGTGCCAGCAGCCGGACAGGGGGGGAAGAGACCCAGTACTTC. This sequence encodes CASSRTGGEETQYF.

The CDR3 is CASTRAGGAEKLFF. CDR3 sequence (DNA): TGTGCCAGCACCCGGGCGGGGGGCGCGGAAAAACTGTTTTTT. V and J are TRBV2 and TRBJ1-4; maybe TRBD1 (6 bases). CDR1 and CDR2 (germline): SNHLY, FYNNEI. The CDR3 runs 14 residues. Trimming stripped 7 bases from V and 8 bases from J, with 17 bases between.